The 2 T cell receptor beta chains listed next were all sequenced from one sample in a study of cytomegalovirus exposure and HLA in healthy donors. 60 Vbeta and 13 Jbeta primers were used in PCR. The table came from immunoSEQ multiplex PCR; TCRdb's copy has only in-frame clones and leaves some out. The table has around 130,000 clones, about 72% seen once. The sequenced sample was PBMCs. The receptors come from a man aged 25-45 years in good health and CMV-seropositive.

The chain's CDR3 is CASGTSDRTDTQYF. In DNA, the CDR3 is TGTGCCAGTGGGACTAGCGATCGCACAGATACGCAGTATTTT. The rearrangement uses TRBV6-1 and TRBJ2-3, with TRBD2 matching 10 bases. Germline-derived CDR1 and CDR2 are MNHNS and SASEGT. The CDR3 loop spans 14 amino acids. J was trimmed by 1 base and V by 9 bases; bases with no gene match: 4.

The chain carries TRBV9 and TRBJ2-1; TRBD2 aligns across 7 bases. Looked up from germline, CDR1 is SGDLS and CDR2 is YYNGEE. V was pared by 1 base and J by 6 bases, with 10 bases of the junction left unmatched. CDR3 size: 16 residues. The CDR3 sequence: CASSVSGRAGFNEQFF. In DNA form, the CDR3 reads TGTGCCAGCAGCGTAAGTGGGAGGGCCGGATTCAATGAGCAGTTCTTC. The full variable domain, rest sourced from reference TRBV9 and TRBJ2-1, is DSGVTQTPKHLITATGQRVTLRCSPRSGDLSVYWYQQSLDQGLQFLIQYYNGEERAKGNILERFSAQQFPDLHSELNLSSLELGDSALYFCASSVSGRAGFNEQFFGPGTRLTVL.